The rows below give T cell receptor beta chains drawn from one sample of a study of response to subunit inactivated influenza vaccine. One entry per CDR3 protein, called by TCRdb with MiXCR from the RT-PCR reads. The profile covers approximately 170,000 distinct CDR3 sequences, with less than 15% appearing a single time and 29% taken by the ten largest. These data were also reused for a study on T cells expressing NK-cell markers.

The sequenced sample was CD8+ T cells sorted from PBMCs, obtained 11 to 12 days after vaccination. All receptors come from a man aged 45-60 years who received an inactivated influenza vaccine. Each CDR3 is given with its conserved first and last residue. Each record gives: V gene, J gene, D gene, clone size, CDR3 DNA, CDR3 protein. The D gene is left open where the match is weak. The size of a clone is reported for some rows only, either as once, few or many, or as a class for expanded clones.

v_call: TRBV20-1
j_call: TRBJ2-5
d_call: -
clone_size: many
cdr3_nt: TGCAGTGCTCTAGACGGGGACCAGTACTTC
cdr3_aa: CSALDGDQYF

v_call: TRBV20-1
j_call: TRBJ2-7
d_call: TRBD2
clone_size: -
cdr3_nt: TGCAGTGCGACCGGACTAGTCCCCTACGAGCAGTACTTC
cdr3_aa: CSATGLVPYEQYF

v_call: TRBV12-3/TRBV12-4
j_call: TRBJ2-1
d_call: TRBD2
clone_size: -
cdr3_nt: TGTGCCAGCAGTTCCTTAGCGGGGGGGTCGGAGTTCTTC
cdr3_aa: CASSSLAGGSEFF

v_call: TRBV4-1
j_call: TRBJ2-7
d_call: TRBD1
clone_size: -
cdr3_nt: TGCGCCAGCAGTCCAATCCAGGGGGTGTACGAGCAGTACTTC
cdr3_aa: CASSPIQGVYEQYF

v_call: TRBV6-1
j_call: TRBJ2-5
d_call: TRBD1
clone_size: few
cdr3_nt: TGTGCCAGCAGCAAATACAGGGGTGGAGAGACCCAGTACTTC
cdr3_aa: CASSKYRGGETQYF

v_call: TRBV11-2
j_call: TRBJ2-5
d_call: TRBD2
clone_size: -
cdr3_nt: TGTGCCAGCAGCCACGGACTAGCGGGAGGGTGGGAGTACCAAGAGACCCAGTACTTC
cdr3_aa: CASSHGLAGGWEYQETQYF

v_call: TRBV11-1
j_call: TRBJ1-1
d_call: -
clone_size: -
cdr3_nt: TGTGCCAGCAACCTCACCCCGGTAGGGCAGGGTATCATGAACACTGAAGCTTTCTTT
cdr3_aa: CASNLTPVGQGIMNTEAFF

v_call: TRBV4-3
j_call: TRBJ2-7
d_call: TRBD2
clone_size: -
cdr3_nt: TGCGCCAGCAGCCCTGGACTAGCGGGAGACGAGCAGTACTTC
cdr3_aa: CASSPGLAGDEQYF

v_call: TRBV6-6
j_call: TRBJ2-7
d_call: -
clone_size: -
cdr3_nt: TGTGCCAGCAGGGGGACCCACGAGCAGTACTTC
cdr3_aa: CASRGTHEQYF

v_call: TRBV20-1
j_call: TRBJ2-7
d_call: TRBD2
clone_size: -
cdr3_nt: TGCAGTGCTAGCGGGAGGGGCGAGCAGTACTTC
cdr3_aa: CSASGRGEQYF

v_call: TRBV6-1
j_call: TRBJ1-1
d_call: TRBD1
clone_size: few
cdr3_nt: TGTGCCAGCAGCACCTGGACAGGTGCGGGAACTGAAGCTTTCTTT
cdr3_aa: CASSTWTGAGTEAFF

v_call: TRBV4-3
j_call: TRBJ2-7
d_call: -
clone_size: many
cdr3_nt: TGCGCCAGCAGCAATGCGGGGAGCTCCTACGAGCAGTACTTC
cdr3_aa: CASSNAGSSYEQYF

v_call: TRBV28
j_call: TRBJ2-7
d_call: -
clone_size: -
cdr3_nt: TGTGCCAGCAGTTTTCTTCCCTGGGGCTCCTACGAGCAGTACTTC
cdr3_aa: CASSFLPWGSYEQYF

v_call: TRBV21-1
j_call: TRBJ2-7
d_call: -
clone_size: few
cdr3_nt: TGTGCCAGCAGCAAAGGGGGACAGGGGATGGCCCACGAGCAGTACTTC
cdr3_aa: CASSKGGQGMAHEQYF

v_call: TRBV11-2
j_call: TRBJ2-1
d_call: -
clone_size: -
cdr3_nt: TGTGCCAGCAGCCGTACTCCGTCAATTTTCTACAATGAGCAGTTCTTC
cdr3_aa: CASSRTPSIFYNEQFF

v_call: TRBV7-9
j_call: TRBJ2-1
d_call: -
clone_size: few
cdr3_nt: TGTGCCAGCAGCCTTAATGATGAGCAGTTCTTC
cdr3_aa: CASSLNDEQFF

v_call: TRBV4-1
j_call: TRBJ2-1
d_call: -
clone_size: many
cdr3_nt: TGCGCCAGCAGCTCGGGGCAGGGTGCGGTCAATGAGCAGTTCTTC
cdr3_aa: CASSSGQGAVNEQFF

v_call: TRBV29-1
j_call: TRBJ2-1
d_call: TRBD2
clone_size: many
cdr3_nt: TGCAGCGCCGACCTGCGGGAGTCTAACTACAATGAGCAGTTCTTC
cdr3_aa: CSADLRESNYNEQFF

v_call: TRBV5-1
j_call: TRBJ1-2
d_call: TRBD1
clone_size: few
cdr3_nt: TGCGCCAGCCAGGGGACAGGGGCGCTGGGAATGCATGGCTACACCTTC
cdr3_aa: CASQGTGALGMHGYTF

v_call: TRBV12-3/TRBV12-4
j_call: TRBJ2-1
d_call: TRBD2
clone_size: many
cdr3_nt: TGTACCATCAGTTTCGGGCCTGTCGGCGGGAGGATACCCTACAATGAGCAGTTCTTC
cdr3_aa: CTISFGPVGGRIPYNEQFF

v_call: TRBV6-2/TRBV6-3
j_call: TRBJ2-7
d_call: -
clone_size: -
cdr3_nt: TGTGCCAGCAGCACAAGGGGCTACGAGCAGTACTTC
cdr3_aa: CASSTRGYEQYF

v_call: TRBV4-2
j_call: TRBJ1-1
d_call: -
clone_size: many
cdr3_nt: TGTGCCAGCAGCCAAGATTGGTTAGGGGGCACTGAAGCTTTCTTT
cdr3_aa: CASSQDWLGGTEAFF

v_call: TRBV7-2
j_call: TRBJ2-1
d_call: TRBD2
clone_size: many
cdr3_nt: TGTGCCAGCAGCTCCCTAGCGGGAGAGGTGGAGCAGTTCTTC
cdr3_aa: CASSSLAGEVEQFF

v_call: TRBV7-9
j_call: TRBJ2-1
d_call: -
clone_size: -
cdr3_nt: TGTGCCAGCAGCTTTCTGCGGAGCTCCTACAATGAGCAGTTCTTC
cdr3_aa: CASSFLRSSYNEQFF

v_call: TRBV28
j_call: TRBJ1-1
d_call: TRBD1
clone_size: few
cdr3_nt: TGTGCCAGCAGTGCACCCTTGGACAGGAGGAACACTGAAGCTTTCTTT
cdr3_aa: CASSAPLDRRNTEAFF

v_call: TRBV6-5
j_call: TRBJ1-2
d_call: -
clone_size: few
cdr3_nt: TGTGCCAGCAGTTACGGTATGGGGGACACAGATGGCTACACCTTC
cdr3_aa: CASSYGMGDTDGYTF

v_call: TRBV24-1
j_call: TRBJ2-7
d_call: TRBD1
clone_size: few
cdr3_nt: TGTGCCACCAGTGACGTGGACAGGGGTTCGAACGAGCAGTACTTC
cdr3_aa: CATSDVDRGSNEQYF

v_call: TRBV9
j_call: TRBJ2-1
d_call: TRBD2
clone_size: few
cdr3_nt: TGTGCCAGCAGCGTAGTGGCTAGCGGGTACAATGAGCAGTTCTTC
cdr3_aa: CASSVVASGYNEQFF

v_call: TRBV29-1
j_call: TRBJ1-2
d_call: -
clone_size: -
cdr3_nt: TGCAGCGTTGAAGAGGAGGCAGGCCTGGGCTTC
cdr3_aa: CSVEEEAGLGF

v_call: TRBV6-2/TRBV6-3
j_call: TRBJ2-7
d_call: -
clone_size: -
cdr3_nt: TGTGCCAGCAGACGAGGGGCCGAGCAGTACTTC
cdr3_aa: CASRRGAEQYF

v_call: TRBV29-1
j_call: TRBJ2-7
d_call: TRBD2
clone_size: many
cdr3_nt: TGCAGCGCCCTCGGACTAGCGGGGTCCTACGAGCAGTACTTC
cdr3_aa: CSALGLAGSYEQYF

v_call: TRBV7-9
j_call: TRBJ2-1
d_call: -
clone_size: -
cdr3_nt: TGTGCCAGCAGCTTAGGGGCCTATGAGCAGTTCTTC
cdr3_aa: CASSLGAYEQFF

v_call: TRBV11-2
j_call: TRBJ1-1
d_call: -
clone_size: -
cdr3_nt: TGTGCCAGCAGCCCGGGGGCCGGCGCTGAAGCTTTCTTT
cdr3_aa: CASSPGAGAEAFF

v_call: TRBV11-2
j_call: TRBJ2-1
d_call: TRBD2
clone_size: few
cdr3_nt: TGTGCCAGCAGCTTTTTAGCGGGGGGGTTAAGTGAGCAGTTCTTC
cdr3_aa: CASSFLAGGLSEQFF

v_call: TRBV2
j_call: TRBJ2-1
d_call: -
clone_size: few
cdr3_nt: TGTGCCAGCAGTGGTGGACAGATGAGCATCAATGAGCAGTTCTTC
cdr3_aa: CASSGGQMSINEQFF

v_call: TRBV7-2
j_call: TRBJ2-7
d_call: -
clone_size: many
cdr3_nt: TGTGCCAGCAGCTTCTATTCAACCGGGACGGTTTCCTACGAGCAGTACTTC
cdr3_aa: CASSFYSTGTVSYEQYF

v_call: TRBV6-2/TRBV6-3
j_call: TRBJ2-3
d_call: -
clone_size: -
cdr3_nt: TGTGCCAGCAGTTTCTGGGACGCGTCCTACACAGATACGCAGTATTTT
cdr3_aa: CASSFWDASYTDTQYF

v_call: TRBV9
j_call: TRBJ2-7
d_call: TRBD1
clone_size: -
cdr3_nt: TGTGCCAGCAGCTACGGACAGGGTGGTAACGAGCAGTACTTC
cdr3_aa: CASSYGQGGNEQYF

v_call: TRBV29-1
j_call: TRBJ2-1
d_call: TRBD1
clone_size: many
cdr3_nt: TGCAGCGTGAGAGCCGGGACAGTCTACAATGAGCAGTTCTTC
cdr3_aa: CSVRAGTVYNEQFF

v_call: TRBV2
j_call: TRBJ2-5
d_call: -
clone_size: -
cdr3_nt: TGTGCCATCGATCGTGGGCAGACCCAGTACTTC
cdr3_aa: CAIDRGQTQYF

v_call: TRBV25-1
j_call: TRBJ2-7
d_call: -
clone_size: -
cdr3_nt: TGTGCCAGCAGTGAACCCGGGGGCTCCGGGGAGCAGTACTTC
cdr3_aa: CASSEPGGSGEQYF

v_call: TRBV9
j_call: TRBJ2-7
d_call: -
clone_size: many
cdr3_nt: TGTGCCAGCAGCGCGGCTAGCGATACCTACGAGCAGTACTTC
cdr3_aa: CASSAASDTYEQYF

v_call: TRBV9
j_call: TRBJ1-2
d_call: -
clone_size: -
cdr3_nt: TGTGCCAGCAGCTTAGGACAGAGCGCTAACTATGGCTACACCTTC
cdr3_aa: CASSLGQSANYGYTF

v_call: TRBV29-1
j_call: TRBJ1-2
d_call: -
clone_size: -
cdr3_nt: TGCAGCGTTGAGAGCGGAACCTTCTATGGCTACACCTTC
cdr3_aa: CSVESGTFYGYTF

v_call: TRBV15
j_call: TRBJ2-1
d_call: TRBD2
clone_size: few
cdr3_nt: TGTGCCACCAGCAGAGATCGGGCGGGGGGGTACAATGAGCAGTTCTTC
cdr3_aa: CATSRDRAGGYNEQFF

v_call: TRBV6-2/TRBV6-3
j_call: TRBJ2-7
d_call: -
clone_size: many
cdr3_nt: TGTGCCAGCAGTTACACTTGGGTCGAGCAGTACTTC
cdr3_aa: CASSYTWVEQYF

v_call: TRBV12-3/TRBV12-4
j_call: TRBJ1-2
d_call: -
clone_size: -
cdr3_nt: TGTGCCAGCAGTTTAGCGAACCTTGTCGGCTACACCTTC
cdr3_aa: CASSLANLVGYTF

v_call: TRBV7-9
j_call: TRBJ1-1
d_call: -
clone_size: -
cdr3_nt: TGTGCCAGCAGCTTAGGGTATGGGACCGAAACGACTGAAGCTTTCTTT
cdr3_aa: CASSLGYGTETTEAFF

v_call: TRBV6-4
j_call: TRBJ2-1
d_call: -
clone_size: few
cdr3_nt: TGTGCCAGCAGTGACAATATAGGGACCCCGGCAAGTGAGCAGTTCTTC
cdr3_aa: CASSDNIGTPASEQFF

v_call: TRBV18
j_call: TRBJ1-3
d_call: -
clone_size: few
cdr3_nt: TGTGCCAGCTCACCAATTTACGGAGCCACGGGGGGAAACACCATATATTTT
cdr3_aa: CASSPIYGATGGNTIYF

v_call: TRBV20-1
j_call: TRBJ1-4
d_call: -
clone_size: few
cdr3_nt: TGCAGTGCTAGAGATTATAGGGCAGTCGGGGAAAAACTGTTTTTT
cdr3_aa: CSARDYRAVGEKLFF

v_call: TRBV7-9
j_call: TRBJ2-1
d_call: -
clone_size: -
cdr3_nt: TGTGCCAGCAGCCCCTGGGACACATACAATGAGCAGTTCTTC
cdr3_aa: CASSPWDTYNEQFF

v_call: TRBV20-1
j_call: TRBJ1-1
d_call: -
clone_size: many
cdr3_nt: TGCAGTGCTAGAGATTGGGTACAGGGAACTGAAGCTTTCTTT
cdr3_aa: CSARDWVQGTEAFF

v_call: TRBV6-1
j_call: TRBJ1-5
d_call: -
clone_size: few
cdr3_nt: TGTGCCAGCAGTGAAAATATCCAGGGAATCACCGCCCTCAATCAGCCCCAGCATTTT
cdr3_aa: CASSENIQGITALNQPQHF

v_call: TRBV7-6
j_call: TRBJ2-2
d_call: -
clone_size: few
cdr3_nt: TGTGCCAGCAGCATAGAGCCCTTGAACACCGGGGAGCTGTTTTTT
cdr3_aa: CASSIEPLNTGELFF

v_call: TRBV7-8
j_call: TRBJ2-5
d_call: TRBD2
clone_size: many
cdr3_nt: TGTGCCAGCAGCTTACTAGCGGGAGGGCCGGAGACCCAGTACTTC
cdr3_aa: CASSLLAGGPETQYF

v_call: TRBV7-6
j_call: TRBJ2-7
d_call: TRBD1
clone_size: few
cdr3_nt: TGTGCCAGCAGCTCGCCCGGGACAGGGGTCTACGAGCAGTACTTC
cdr3_aa: CASSSPGTGVYEQYF

v_call: TRBV5-1
j_call: TRBJ2-2
d_call: -
clone_size: few
cdr3_nt: TGCGCCAGCAGCTTGGCCAGGAACACCGGGGAGCTGTTTTTT
cdr3_aa: CASSLARNTGELFF

v_call: TRBV6-1
j_call: TRBJ1-2
d_call: -
clone_size: few
cdr3_nt: TGTGCCAGCAGCCAAGGTGGGGGTAGCTATGGCTACACCTTC
cdr3_aa: CASSQGGGSYGYTF